This TCR beta chain derives from a study of blood T cell repertoires in COVID-19. Overall study: Samples of COVID-19 (acute and convalescent) were obtained from the United States, Italy and Spain. T cells, B-cell-depleted T cells, or PBMCs provided the cDNA or gDNA that served as material.

The CDR3 runs 16 residues. Unmatched junction bases numbered 14, after V lost 3 bases and J lost 9 bases. Germline V CDR1 and CDR2: SGHNT, YENEEA. As originally analysed: Counts of nucleated cells, estimated from reference gene primer amplification, were obtained. Clones were read by immunoSEQ multiplex PCR, and TCRdb kept only the in-frame ones, dropping some. V and J calls plus clone size are reproduced from that table; the DNA served to infer D and trimming. The sample carries 26,000 or so clones, roughly 89% recorded once. The chain employs TRBV11-3 and TRBJ1-1, with TRBD1 matching 9 bases. The origin of this receptor is a human donor in a cohort sampled during active COVID-19. Source material: peripheral blood. The DNA of the CDR3 is TGTGCCAGCAGCTTGTTTTCACCGGTTGGGACAGGGCAAGCTTTCTTT. It specifies CASSLFSPVGTGQAFF.